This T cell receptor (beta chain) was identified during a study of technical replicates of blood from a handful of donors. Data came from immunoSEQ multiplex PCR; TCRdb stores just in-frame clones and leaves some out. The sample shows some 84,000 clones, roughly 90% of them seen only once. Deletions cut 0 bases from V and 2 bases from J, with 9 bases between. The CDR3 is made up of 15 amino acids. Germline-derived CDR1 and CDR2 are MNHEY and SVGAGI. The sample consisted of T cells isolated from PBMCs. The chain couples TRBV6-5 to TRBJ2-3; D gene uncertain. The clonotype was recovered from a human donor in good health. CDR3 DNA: TGTGCCAGCAGTTACTCGGGCTCTCTCACAGATACGCAGTATTTT. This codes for CASSYSGSLTDTQYF.